This T cell receptor (beta chain) was retrieved from a study of T cells in women clearing cervical HPV infection. Study-wide background: For cases, blood was sampled a median about 140 days after lesion detection, interquartile range about 90 to 200 days.

The assay was immunoSEQ multiplex PCR, and TCRdb's table has in-frame clones only and misses some. With tens of thousands of clones in the sample, the ten largest clones hold less than 40%. The sequence derives from a woman aged 18-70 years with a cervical HPV16 infection that either progressed to CIN3+ or cleared (not recorded which). Sequencing used blood buffy coat.

Partial CDR3 DNA: TGTGCCAGCAGCCTTTCCGGGGGCACAGATACG. It encodes CASSLSGGTDT. The full CDR3 reads CASSLSGGTDTQYF. This chain connects TRBV11-3 to TRBJ2-3; the D gene is possibly TRBD2 (5 bases). The read ends 3 residues before the CDR3 terminus; that terminus is restored from the germline J gene. The CDR3 is 14 amino acids. V lost 5 bases and J lost 1, with 10 bases in between. The V gene's germline CDR1 is SGHNT and CDR2 YENEEA.